Below are 30 T cell receptor beta chains sequenced from a single sample in a study of blood T cell repertoires in COVID-19. Assay used: immunoSEQ multiplex PCR; TCRdb lists only in-frame clones, some missing. Of 250,000 to 350,000 clones in the sample, approximately 90% were seen once. Sequencing was carried out using peripheral blood. Receptors originate from an older woman with acute or convalescent COVID-19.

The genes are TRBV6-5 and TRBJ1-4; no reliable D call. Trimming removed 2 bases at V and 0 bases at J, with 7 bases between. Germline V gene sequence: CDR1 MNHEY, CDR2 SVGAGI. There are 15 residues in the CDR3. The CDR3 DNA sequence: TGTGCCAGCAGTTACAGCGTCACAACTAATGAAAAACTGTTTTTT. Protein sequence: CASSYSVTTNEKLFF.

This chain uses TRBV4-1 with TRBJ2-1; D gene ambiguous. In germline, CDR1 is MGHRA, CDR2 YSYEKL. V was pared by 0 bases and J by 0 bases, with 6 bases between. The CDR3 sequence is 15 residues long. The CDR3 spells CASSQEAISYNEQFF. CDR3 sequence (DNA): TGCGCCAGCAGCCAAGAAGCCATCTCCTACAATGAGCAGTTCTTC.

This chain connects TRBV19 to TRBJ2-3; D ambiguous. CDR3 length equals 14 residues. Germline-derived CDR1 and CDR2 are LNHDA and SQIVND (reference sequence). Trimming stripped 1 base from V and 8 bases from J, with 13 bases between. The CDR3 region has the DNA TGTGCCAGTAGTATAGGGCTAGAACTGTCTACGCAGTATTTT. Amino acids: CASSIGLELSTQYF.

This chain connects TRBV7-8 to TRBJ1-5, with D maybe TRBD1 (6 bases). Germline CDR1 reads SGHVS; CDR2 reads FQNEAQ. The CDR3 extends over 15 amino acids. Trimming left V 4 bases short and J 3 bases short, with 13 bases between. CDR3 bases: TGTGCCAGCAGCTGGGGGCAGGGTGACAATCAGCCCCAGCATTTT. It encodes CASSWGQGDNQPQHF.

This clone showed up just once. The rearrangement links TRBV7-9 to TRBJ2-1; perhaps TRBD2 as D (5 bases). Between the trimmed V and J ends, which lost 2 bases and 10 bases, there was a span of 15 bases. Germline CDR1 reads SEHNR; CDR2 reads FQNEAQ (reference sequence). The CDR3 is made up of 14 amino acids. The CDR3 bases are TGTGCCAGCAGCTTAATGGTCGGTTCTAGCGAGCAGTTCTTC. Translated, it gives CASSLMVGSSEQFF.

The chain links TRBV10-3 to TRBJ2-7; TRBD2 matches 13 bases. CDR1 and CDR2 from the germline V gene are ENHRY and SYGVKD. The trim removed 4 bases at V and 6 bases at J, leaving 6 bases unmatched. The CDR3 totals 15 residues. The CDR3 DNA sequence: TGTGCCATCAGTGCCGGACTAGCGGGAGAAGGCGAGCAGTACTTC. As protein: CAISAGLAGEGEQYF.

This rearrangement joins TRBV7-8 to TRBJ2-2; perhaps TRBD1 as D (5 bases). Germline CDR1 reads SGHVS; CDR2 reads FQNEAQ. The CDR3 spans 16 residues. The germline V and J ends were trimmed by 4 bases and 0 bases, with 12 bases remaining between them. CDR3 nucleotide sequence: TGTGCCAGCAGCTACCCCACAGGATCGAACACCGGGGAGCTGTTTTTT. Its protein product is CASSYPTGSNTGELFF.

The rearrangement joins TRBV28 to TRBJ2-7; the D gene is possibly TRBD1 (6 bases). This CDR3 is 14 amino acids long. CDR1 and CDR2 (germline): MDHEN, SYDVKM. V was clipped by 6 bases and J by 1 base, with 13 bases between them. CDR3 bases: TGTGCCAGCAGCCTATACAGGGTTTCCTACGAGCAGTACTTC. Translation gives CASSLYRVSYEQYF.

This clone has just one count. This chain links TRBV15 with TRBJ2-1; 9 nucleotides match TRBD2. The CDR3 extends over 16 amino acids. Germline values: CDR1 LNHNV, CDR2 YYDKDF (reference sequence). V dropped 0 bases and J dropped 12; count of bases not matched to a gene: 12. The CDR3 sequence: CATSRDSPSGISWQFF. In nucleotides, the CDR3 is TGTGCCACCAGCAGAGATAGCCCTAGCGGGATTAGTTGGCAGTTCTTC.

The genes are TRBV23-1 and TRBJ1-5; D perhaps matches TRBD1 (5 bases). TRBV23-1 belongs to the ORF category, with a function that is uncertain. V lost 0 bases to trimming and J lost 2 bases, with 23 bases between them. CDR3 length: 20 residues. CDR3 coding DNA: TGCGCCAGCAGTCAATCATTTCTAGGCGGGGTGGAGGGGCGCAATCAGCCCCAGCATTTT. This gives the protein CASSQSFLGGVEGRNQPQHF.

The chain uses TRBV4-3 and TRBJ1-3; perhaps TRBD1 as D (5 bases). Trimming removed 4 bases at V and 1 base at J, with 11 bases between. Per germline, CDR1 LGHNA and CDR2 YSLEER. The CDR3 consists of 15 residues. The chain's CDR3 is CASSLTTASGNTIYF. The CDR3 coding sequence is TGCGCCAGCAGCCTCACGACAGCTTCTGGAAACACCATATATTTT.

V usage is TRBV11-3 and J usage is TRBJ2-3; a weak D match, TRBD2 (6 bases). Looked up from germline, CDR1 is SGHNT and CDR2 is YENEEA. This CDR3 is built from 14 residues. Between the trimmed V and J ends, which lost 3 bases and 0 bases, there was a span of 7 bases. The CDR3 protein is CASSFSGSTDTQYF. CDR3 nucleotide sequence: TGTGCCAGCAGCTTTAGCGGAAGCACAGATACGCAGTATTTT.

The chain couples TRBV9 to TRBJ1-2; no definite D call. The length of the CDR3 is 14 residues. Germline V gene lookup returns CDR1 SGDLS and CDR2 YYNGEE. V lost 0 bases, J lost 0 bases, and 6 bases lay in between. The CDR3 loop reads CASSVDRANYGYTF. The CDR3 coding sequence is TGTGCCAGCAGCGTAGATAGAGCTAACTATGGCTACACCTTC.

This chain joins TRBV28 and TRBJ1-2; D gene unclear. The CDR3 consists of 14 residues. V shed 7 bases and J shed 7 bases, with 19 bases lying between them. Germline V gene lookup returns CDR1 MDHEN and CDR2 SYDVKM. This chain's CDR3 is CASTNANTRGGYTF. Here the CDR3 DNA reads TGTGCCAGCACGAATGCGAATACGCGGGGTGGCTACACCTTC.

This clone was detected a few times. This chain connects TRBV18 to TRBJ1-3; D possibly corresponds to TRBD1 (6 bases). Germline CDR1 reads KGHSH; CDR2 reads LQKENI. V dropped 2 bases and J dropped 4 bases, with 15 bases sitting between them. The CDR3 length is 16 residues. CDR3: CASSPSSRGQGNTIYF. The CDR3 DNA reads as TGTGCCAGCTCACCATCATCCAGGGGCCAGGGAAACACCATATATTTT.

The chain is built from TRBV5-4 and TRBJ2-1; TRBD1 aligns across 9 bases. The trim removed 4 bases at V and 12 bases at J, leaving 14 bases unmatched. The CDR3 contains 15 residues. In germline, CDR1 is SGHNT, CDR2 YYREEE (reference sequence). CDR3 sequence: CASSQTGTGFYGQFF. The CDR3 nucleotides are TGTGCCAGCAGCCAAACCGGGACAGGGTTTTACGGGCAGTTCTTC.

The V call is TRBV6-4, the J call TRBJ1-1; D might be TRBD1 (6 bases). The CDR3 has 13 residues. V lost 6 bases to trimming and J lost 4 bases, with 12 bases between them. In germline, CDR1 is MRHNA, CDR2 SNTAGT. The CDR3 sequence: CASRSRGGTEAFF. The CDR3 nucleotides read TGTGCCAGCAGATCCAGGGGTGGCACTGAAGCTTTCTTT.

The rearrangement joins TRBV2 to TRBJ1-6; possible D gene TRBD1, 6 bases. The CDR3 length is 13 residues. Trimming stripped 8 bases from V and 14 bases from J, with 19 bases between. From germline, CDR1 is SNHLY and CDR2 FYNNEI. DNA for the CDR3: TGTGCCAGCGGCTTGACAGGAGATTCGACCCTCCACTTT. This translates into CASGLTGDSTLHF. The full variable domain, its missing parts supplied by reference TRBV2 and TRBJ1-6, is EPEVTQTPSHQVTQMGQEVILRCVPISNHLYFYWYRQILGQKVEFLVSFYNNEISEKSEIFDDQFSVERPDGSNFTLKIRSTKLEDSAMYFCASGLTGDSTLHFGNGTRLTVT.

V and J are TRBV7-9 and TRBJ1-2; TRBD1 might be the D (5 bases). The germline gives CDR1 SEHNR, CDR2 FQNEAQ (reference sequence). CDR3 length: 14 residues. V lost 7 bases, J lost 0 bases, and 12 bases lay in between. The DNA of the CDR3 is TGTGCCAGCACCCAGACAGTAGCTAACTATGGCTACACCTTC. Translated, it gives CASTQTVANYGYTF. The full variable domain, rest sourced from reference TRBV7-9 and TRBJ1-2, is DTGVSQNPRHKITKRGQNVTFRCDPISEHNRLYWYRQTLGQGPEFLTYFQNEAQLEKSRLLSDRFSAERPKGSFSTLEIQRTEQGDSAMYLCASTQTVANYGYTFGSGTRLTVV.

V usage is TRBV25-1 and J usage is TRBJ2-5, with D possibly TRBD2 on 5 matching bases. V was shortened by 6 bases and J by 8 bases, with 16 bases between the two germline ends. The CDR3 has 13 residues. CDR1 MGHDK and CDR2 SYGVNS come from the germline V gene. The CDR3 bases are TGTGCCAGCAGGGGAGACCCAAGAGATACCCAGTACTTC. Its translation: CASRGDPRDTQYF.

This clone was seen just once. V and J are TRBV5-1 and TRBJ1-2, with 7 bases that match TRBD1. The CDR3 has 16 amino acids. CDR1 is SGHRS, CDR2 YFSETQ, per germline. The V and J ends lost 0 bases and 4 bases, in that order; junction bases with no gene match: 9. The CDR3 reads CASSLAGNRGFYGYTF. The CDR3 nucleotides read TGCGCCAGCAGCTTGGCAGGGAACAGGGGATTCTATGGCTACACCTTC.

DNA of the CDR3: TGTGCCAGCAGTTACCTGGACAGGGGTGGAGGTGAGCAGTTCTTC. This sequence encodes CASSYLDRGGGEQFF. The rearrangement links TRBV6-6 to TRBJ2-1; 9 bases agree with TRBD1. V shed 2 bases and J 9 bases; nucleotides not matched to a gene: 8. The germline CDR1 and CDR2 sequences are MNHNY and SVGAGI (reference sequence). The CDR3 consists of 15 residues.

The chain uses TRBV28 and TRBJ1-5, with 9 bases that match TRBD1. Trimming took 6 bases from V and 9 from J; bases not matched to a gene: 9. This CDR3 region has 14 residues. In germline, CDR1 is MDHEN, CDR2 SYDVKM. The CDR3 bases are TGTGCCAGCAGGAGACAGGGGGGGCAAAGGCCCCAGCATTTT. Its translation: CASRRQGGQRPQHF.

This clone showed up just once. The J gene is TRBJ1-1, the V gene TRBV9; tentative D call: TRBD1 (5 bases). The germline V and J ends were trimmed by 3 bases and 11 bases, with 26 bases remaining between them. This CDR3 contains 16 residues. Per the germline V gene, CDR1 is SGDLS and CDR2 is YYNGEE. CDR3 sequence: CASSAATRKGNGGAFF. CDR3 nucleotide sequence: TGTGCCAGCAGCGCCGCGACGCGAAAGGGGAATGGGGGGGCTTTCTTT.

V gene TRBV9 combines with J gene TRBJ1-2; D is perhaps TRBD1 (6 bases). The CDR3 length is 15 residues. Germline V gene data show CDR1 as SGDLS and CDR2 as YYNGEE. With 3 bases removed from V and 0 bases from J, the gap between germline ends came to 12 bases. The CDR3 here is CASSGTRTANYGYTF. The CDR3 nucleotides read TGTGCCAGCAGCGGGACCCGGACAGCTAACTATGGCTACACCTTC.

This clone showed up just once. This sequence joins TRBV7-2 and TRBJ2-7, with D maybe TRBD2 (7 bases). The CDR3 has 15 residues. Germline loops: CDR1 SGHTA, CDR2 FQGNSA. Trimming removed 3 bases from V and 0 bases from J, with 12 bases in between. CDR3 protein: CASSFSRGASYEQYF. The CDR3, as DNA: TGTGCCAGCAGCTTTAGTCGGGGGGCCTCCTACGAGCAGTACTTC.

Concerning this clone itself: At one boundary the junction diverges from the germline segment, which might be a read error. The chain joins TRBV11-2 to TRBJ2-7; the D is unclear. CDR3 length: 12 residues. Germline V lookup: CDR1 SGHAT, CDR2 FQNNGV. The CDR3 DNA reads TGTGCCAGCAGCCTAGAGAGCTACGAGCAGTACTTC. Translating gives CASSLESYEQYF.

A few counts support this clone. The V gene is TRBV11-3, the J gene TRBJ1-3; D gene unclear. The CDR3 is 15 residues long. Germline assignment: CDR1 SGHNT and CDR2 YENEEA. Trimming removed 1 base at V and 4 bases at J, with 11 bases between. DNA of the CDR3: TGTGCCAGCAGCTTAGGAGGAGCGAGGGGAAACACCATATATTTT. Translation gives CASSLGGARGNTIYF.

V and J are TRBV7-9 and TRBJ2-3, with 10 positions matching TRBD2. V dropped 1 base and J dropped 7; count of bases not matched to a gene: 5. CDR3 length equals 15 residues. Germline loops: CDR1 SEHNR, CDR2 FQNEAQ (reference sequence). The CDR3: CASSLGSGGANTQYF. CDR3 DNA sequence: TGTGCCAGCAGCTTAGGGAGCGGGGGGGCGAATACGCAGTATTTT.

The chain links TRBV28 to TRBJ1-4; 8 nucleotides agree with TRBD1. CDR3 length equals 15 residues. Germline V gene data show CDR1 as MDHEN and CDR2 as SYDVKM. J lost 4 bases, V lost 5 bases, and 6 bases had no gene match. The CDR3 DNA is TGTGCCAGCAGTCCGGACAGGGCAAATAATGAAAAACTGTTTTTT. Encoded protein: CASSPDRANNEKLFF.